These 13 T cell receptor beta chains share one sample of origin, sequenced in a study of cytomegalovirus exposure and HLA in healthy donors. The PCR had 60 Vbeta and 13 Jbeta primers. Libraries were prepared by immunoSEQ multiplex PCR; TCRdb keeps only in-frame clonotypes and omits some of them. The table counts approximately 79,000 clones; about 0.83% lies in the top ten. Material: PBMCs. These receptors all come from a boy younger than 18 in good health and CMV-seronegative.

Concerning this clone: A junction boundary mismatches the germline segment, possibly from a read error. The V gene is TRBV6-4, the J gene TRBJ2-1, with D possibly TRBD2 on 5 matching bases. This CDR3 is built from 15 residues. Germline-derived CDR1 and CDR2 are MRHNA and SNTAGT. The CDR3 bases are TGTGCCAGCAGTGACTCGGCGGGCTCCGACAATGAGCAGTTCTTC. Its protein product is CASSDSAGSDNEQFF.

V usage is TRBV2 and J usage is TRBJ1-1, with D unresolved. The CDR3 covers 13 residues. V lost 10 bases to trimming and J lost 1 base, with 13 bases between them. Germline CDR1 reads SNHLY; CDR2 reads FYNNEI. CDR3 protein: CATKGEKNTEAFF. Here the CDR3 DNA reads TGTGCCACCAAGGGAGAAAAGAACACTGAAGCTTTCTTT.

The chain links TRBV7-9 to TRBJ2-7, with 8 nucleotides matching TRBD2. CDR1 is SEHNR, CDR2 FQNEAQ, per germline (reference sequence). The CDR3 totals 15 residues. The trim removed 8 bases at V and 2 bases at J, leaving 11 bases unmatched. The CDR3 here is CASSPLRGGTYEQYF. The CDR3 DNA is TGTGCCAGCTCTCCCCTACGCGGGGGGACCTACGAGCAGTACTTC.

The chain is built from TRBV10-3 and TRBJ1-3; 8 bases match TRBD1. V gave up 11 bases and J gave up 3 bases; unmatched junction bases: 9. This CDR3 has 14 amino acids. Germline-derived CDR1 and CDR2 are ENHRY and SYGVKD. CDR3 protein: CAGQTDRDGNTIYF. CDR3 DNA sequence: TGTGCCGGACAGACGGACAGGGATGGAAACACCATATATTTT.

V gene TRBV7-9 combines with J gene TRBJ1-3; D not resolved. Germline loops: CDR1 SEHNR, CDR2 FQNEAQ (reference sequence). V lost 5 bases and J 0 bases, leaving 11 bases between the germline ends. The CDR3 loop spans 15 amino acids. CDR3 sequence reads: CASSPESHSGNTIYF. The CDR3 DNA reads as TGTGCCAGCAGCCCGGAGTCTCACTCTGGAAACACCATATATTTT.

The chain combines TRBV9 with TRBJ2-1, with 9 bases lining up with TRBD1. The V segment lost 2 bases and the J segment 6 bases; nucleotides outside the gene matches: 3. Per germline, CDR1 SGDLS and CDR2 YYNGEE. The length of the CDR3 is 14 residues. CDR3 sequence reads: CASSVQTGGNEQFF. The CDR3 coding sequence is TGTGCCAGCAGCGTCCAGACAGGGGGCAATGAGCAGTTCTTC.

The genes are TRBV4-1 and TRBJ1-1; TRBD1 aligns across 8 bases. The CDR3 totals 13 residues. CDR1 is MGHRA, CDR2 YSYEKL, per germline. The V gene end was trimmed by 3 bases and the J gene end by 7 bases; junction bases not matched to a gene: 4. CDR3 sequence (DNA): TGCGCCAGCAGCCAGTACGGACAGGGTGAAGCTTTCTTT. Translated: CASSQYGQGEAFF.

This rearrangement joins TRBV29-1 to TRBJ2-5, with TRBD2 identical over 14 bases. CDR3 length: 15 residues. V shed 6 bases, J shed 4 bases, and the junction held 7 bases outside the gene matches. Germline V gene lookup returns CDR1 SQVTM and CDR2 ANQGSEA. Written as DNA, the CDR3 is TGCAGCGTATGGGGGACTAGCGGGAGAGGAGAGACCCAGTACTTC. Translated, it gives CSVWGTSGRGETQYF.

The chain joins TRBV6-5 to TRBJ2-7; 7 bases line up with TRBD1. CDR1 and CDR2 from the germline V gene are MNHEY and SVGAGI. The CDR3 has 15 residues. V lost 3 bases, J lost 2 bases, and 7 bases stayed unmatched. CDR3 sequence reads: CASSYLQGETYEQYF. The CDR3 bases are TGTGCCAGCAGTTATCTCCAGGGGGAGACCTACGAGCAGTACTTC.

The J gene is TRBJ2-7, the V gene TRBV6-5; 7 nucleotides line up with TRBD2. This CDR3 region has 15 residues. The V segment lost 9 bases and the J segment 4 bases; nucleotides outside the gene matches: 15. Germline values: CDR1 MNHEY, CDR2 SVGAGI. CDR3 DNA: TGTGCCAGTGGGGATATTGGGGGAGGGCGGTACGAGCAGTACTTC. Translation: CASGDIGGGRYEQYF.

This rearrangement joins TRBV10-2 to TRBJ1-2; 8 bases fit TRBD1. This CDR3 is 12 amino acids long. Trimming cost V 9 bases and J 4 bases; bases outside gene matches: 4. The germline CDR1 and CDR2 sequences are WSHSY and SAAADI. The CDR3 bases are TGCGCCAGTACGGACAGGGCCTATGGCTACACCTTC. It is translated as CASTDRAYGYTF.

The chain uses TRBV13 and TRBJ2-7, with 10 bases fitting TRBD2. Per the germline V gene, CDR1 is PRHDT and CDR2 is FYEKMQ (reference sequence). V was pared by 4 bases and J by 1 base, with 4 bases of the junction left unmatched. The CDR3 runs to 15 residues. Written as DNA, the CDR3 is TGTGCCAGCAGCTCAACTAGCGGGATGTCCTACGAGCAGTACTTC. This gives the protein CASSSTSGMSYEQYF.

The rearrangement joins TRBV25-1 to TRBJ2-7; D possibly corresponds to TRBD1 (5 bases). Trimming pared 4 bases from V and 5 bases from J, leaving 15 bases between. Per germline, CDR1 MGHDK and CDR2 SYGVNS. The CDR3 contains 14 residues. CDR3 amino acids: CASSAGKGAHEQYF. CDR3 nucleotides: TGTGCCAGCAGTGCAGGGAAAGGGGCTCACGAGCAGTACTTC.